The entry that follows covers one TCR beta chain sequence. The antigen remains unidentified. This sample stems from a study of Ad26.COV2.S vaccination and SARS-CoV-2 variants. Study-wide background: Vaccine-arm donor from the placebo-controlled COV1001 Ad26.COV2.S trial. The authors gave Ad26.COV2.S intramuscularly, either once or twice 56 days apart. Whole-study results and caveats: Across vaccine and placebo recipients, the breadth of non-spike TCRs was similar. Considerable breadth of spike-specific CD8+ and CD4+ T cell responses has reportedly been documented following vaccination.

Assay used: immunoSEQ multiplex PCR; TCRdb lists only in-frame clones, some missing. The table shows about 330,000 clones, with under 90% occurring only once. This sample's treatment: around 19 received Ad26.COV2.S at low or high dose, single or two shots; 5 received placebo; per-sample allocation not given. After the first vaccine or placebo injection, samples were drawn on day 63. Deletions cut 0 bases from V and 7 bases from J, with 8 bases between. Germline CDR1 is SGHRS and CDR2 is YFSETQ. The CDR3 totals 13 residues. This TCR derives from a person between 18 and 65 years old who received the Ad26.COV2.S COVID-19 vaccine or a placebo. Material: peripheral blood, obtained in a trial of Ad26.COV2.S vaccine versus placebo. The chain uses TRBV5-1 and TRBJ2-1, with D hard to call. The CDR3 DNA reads TGCGCCAGCAGCTTGGCCGACCCGAATGAGCAGTTCTTC. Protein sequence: CASSLADPNEQFF.